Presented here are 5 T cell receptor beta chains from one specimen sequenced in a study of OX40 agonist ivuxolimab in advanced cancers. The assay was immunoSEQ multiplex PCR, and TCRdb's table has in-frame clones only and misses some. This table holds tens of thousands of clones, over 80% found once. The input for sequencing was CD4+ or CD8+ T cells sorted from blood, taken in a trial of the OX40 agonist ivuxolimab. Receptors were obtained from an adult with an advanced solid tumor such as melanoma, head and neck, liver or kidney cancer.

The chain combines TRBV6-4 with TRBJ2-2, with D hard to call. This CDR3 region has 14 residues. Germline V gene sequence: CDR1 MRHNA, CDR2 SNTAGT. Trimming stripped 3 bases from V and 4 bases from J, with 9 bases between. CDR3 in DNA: TGTGCCAGCAGTGAACAAGCTGGCACCGGGGAGCTGTTTTTT. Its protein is CASSEQAGTGELFF.

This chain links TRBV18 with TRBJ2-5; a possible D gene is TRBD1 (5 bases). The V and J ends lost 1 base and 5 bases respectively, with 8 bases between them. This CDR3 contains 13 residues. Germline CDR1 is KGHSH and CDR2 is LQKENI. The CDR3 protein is CASSPLRQETQYF. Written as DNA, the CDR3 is TGTGCCAGCTCACCACTAAGACAGGAGACCCAGTACTTC.

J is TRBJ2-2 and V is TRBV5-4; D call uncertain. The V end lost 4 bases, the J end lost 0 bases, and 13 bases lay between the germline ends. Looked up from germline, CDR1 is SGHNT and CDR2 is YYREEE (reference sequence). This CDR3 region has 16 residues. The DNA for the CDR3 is TGTGCCAGCAGCCTCCTGGCTCAGTCGAACACCGGGGAGCTGTTTTTT. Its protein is CASSLLAQSNTGELFF.

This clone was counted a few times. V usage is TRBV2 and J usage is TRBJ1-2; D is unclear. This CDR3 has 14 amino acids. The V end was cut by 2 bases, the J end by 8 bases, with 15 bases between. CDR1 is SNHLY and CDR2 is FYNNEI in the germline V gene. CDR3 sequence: CASSESVQSGGYTF. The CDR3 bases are TGTGCCAGCAGTGAAAGTGTACAATCGGGAGGCTACACCTTC. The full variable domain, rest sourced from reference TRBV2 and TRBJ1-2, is EPEVTQTPSHQVTQMGQEVILRCVPISNHLYFYWYRQILGQKVEFLVSFYNNEISEKSEIFDDQFSVERPDGSNFTLKIRSTKLEDSAMYFCASSESVQSGGYTFGSGTRLTVV.

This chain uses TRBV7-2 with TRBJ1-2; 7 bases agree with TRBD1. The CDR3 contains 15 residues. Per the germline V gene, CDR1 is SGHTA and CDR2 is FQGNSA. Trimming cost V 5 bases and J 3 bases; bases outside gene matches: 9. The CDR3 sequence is CASSERQGIDYGYTF. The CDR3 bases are TGTGCCAGCAGCGAAAGACAGGGTATCGACTATGGCTACACCTTC.